The TCR beta chain described here comes from a study of T cells in Graves' hyperthyroidism and ophthalmopathy (dated by TCRdb to the late 2010s). Study-level background: Peripheral blood samples were taken at initial diagnosis, before any treatment was given. Prospective prediction of ophthalmopathy was tested in an independent validation cohort consisting of 18 hyperthyroidism patients and over 15 patients who later progressed to ophthalmopathy. Thyroid tissue and blood T-cell repertoires from six Graves' hyperthyroidism patients were also compared in the study. TCR Vbeta CDR3 sequencing of 120 to 150 peripheral blood samples (over 40 ophthalmopathy, approximately 80 hyperthyroidism and approximately 17 progressor patients) is reported in the paper. A discovery cohort of fewer than 110 patients, 43 with Graves' ophthalmopathy and over 55 with stable Graves' hyperthyroidism, was used to find distinguishing TCR V-J signatures. The roughly 100 discovery patients were divided at random into training and test sets in a 7:3 ratio. Following sampling, methimazole starting at 30 mg daily was given to hyperthyroidism patients, and high-dose intravenous methylprednisolone was given to ophthalmopathy patients. Overall results and qualifications from the work: No statistical method was used to set the sample size in advance, and investigators knew the group allocation. Most expanded thyroid clonotypes (frequency above 0.001) were also detected in blood, suggesting blood repertoires may reflect thyroid immune responses. A 13 V-J signature model separated ophthalmopathy from stable hyperthyroidism, with approximately 86% sensitivity and just under 84% specificity in cross-validation and 80%/75% in testing. In validation, the model predicted progression to ophthalmopathy a median of roughly 6.1 months before onset, with roughly 70% sensitivity and more than 72% specificity.

This clonotype was observed many times. The target of this receptor is not known. Base qualities were left out, and no much larger clone turns up one base away. The TCR beta CDR3 regions were amplified from RNA transcripts. The TCR CDR3 was subjected to a first round of RT-PCR using the HTBI primer set and the Qiagen OneStep RT-PCR kit. Libraries were constructed in a second round of multiplex PCR, after which size selection and purification were carried out. Libraries were sequenced paired-end with 100 bp reads on an Illumina HiSeq2000. The published analysis was carried out like this. SOAPnuke was used to process the raw data, removing reads that contained adapters or uncalled bases, had a mean Phred below 15, or lacked an exact match to the constant primer or identifier. COPE v1.2.5 was used to merge the high-quality paired reads, and each unique nucleotide sequence was defined as a clonotype. MiTCR v1.1 was used to align clonotypes to the IMGT TRBV, TRBD and TRBJ reference segments. The analysis was restricted to V-J combinations with a frequency above 0.0001, which together covered just over 99% of the repertoires. The TCS score was defined as F50 (clonal expansion) divided by E x V (chaos), with BLOSUM62-based TCRdist calculated between CDR3 peptides within each V-J. Welch's t-statistics and random forest reduced fewer than 550 V-J features to around 14, which were used in a naive Bayes classifier (R e1071). The public reads were reanalyzed by TCRdb: fastp trimming at Q25, MiXCR alignment, in-frame beta chains only. Here each entry gathers all rows of one CDR3 protein and keeps the most common genes and DNA. TCRdb, not the authors, supplied the V and J calls. The sample profile shows some 760,000 distinct CDR3 sequences; 12% to 15% of them were found once. The ten largest clones add up to about 10% of the sample.

A patient counted as having stable Graves' hyperthyroidism if no progression to ophthalmopathy occurred over 18 months of follow-up. Hyperthyroidism patients were aged 18 to 65 years and newly diagnosed, with disease duration of less than 2 months. Any patient with an uncontrolled infection, another autoimmune disease, pregnancy or lactation was excluded. Diagnoses were based on clinical symptoms, serum thyroxine and TRAb, thyroid ultrasound and orbital computed tomography. PBMCs were isolated from about 9.2 ml of fresh peripheral blood by Ficoll-Paque density gradient centrifugation. Total RNA was extracted with Trizol reagent, and quality was checked on an Agilent 2100 Bioanalyzer. Including the terminal cysteine and phenylalanine, the CDR3 comprises 16 residues. CDR3 DNA is the only sequence kept; it has 48 bases, read in frame from the first base. The germline V gene provides CDR1 SGHTA and CDR2 FQGNSA. At the junction V is shortened by 2 bases and J by 3 bases; bases outside the gene matches: 7.

The chain is made from TRBV7-2 and TRBJ2-7; 10 bases in the middle match TRBD1. Sequencing was carried out using blood. This clonotype originated in a woman younger than 35 with Graves' hyperthyroidism. CDR3 loop: CASSLSGTGAFYEQYF. The sequenced DNA is TGTGCCAGCAGCTTATCCGGGACAGGGGCCTTCTACGAGCAGTACTTC.